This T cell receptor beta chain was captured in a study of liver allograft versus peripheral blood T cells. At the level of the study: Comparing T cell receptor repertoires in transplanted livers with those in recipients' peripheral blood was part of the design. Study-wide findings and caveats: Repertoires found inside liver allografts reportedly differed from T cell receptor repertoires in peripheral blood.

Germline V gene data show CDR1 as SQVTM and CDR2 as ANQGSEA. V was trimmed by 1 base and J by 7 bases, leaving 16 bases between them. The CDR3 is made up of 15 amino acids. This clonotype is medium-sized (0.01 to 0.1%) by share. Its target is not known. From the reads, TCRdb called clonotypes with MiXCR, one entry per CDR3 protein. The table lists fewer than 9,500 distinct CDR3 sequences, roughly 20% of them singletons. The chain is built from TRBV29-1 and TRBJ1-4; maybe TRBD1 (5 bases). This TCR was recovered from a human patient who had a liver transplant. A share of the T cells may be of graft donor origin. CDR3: CSVEAFSGRAEKLFF. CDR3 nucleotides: TGCAGCGTTGAAGCTTTTTCAGGGCGGGCTGAAAAACTGTTTTTT.